This T cell receptor beta chain was recovered during a study of blood T cell repertoires in COVID-19. The overall study: Acute-phase and convalescent COVID-19 samples originated in the United States, Italy and Spain. In each case, the material was cDNA or gDNA derived from T cells, B-cell-depleted T cells, or PBMCs.

Source study methods: Nucleated cell number was recorded as an estimate derived from reference gene primer amplification. Profiled with immunoSEQ multiplex PCR; TCRdb holds only in-frame clones, not every one. V and J calls and clone size are those listed in that table; D and trimming were worked out from the DNA. The sample contains about 140,000 clones, more than 75% of which appear only once. In germline, CDR1 is MDHEN, CDR2 SYDVKM. The CDR3 sequence is 13 residues long. For this clone: At one end, the junction sequence differs from germline, possibly due to a read error.

Sequencing was carried out using peripheral blood. The chain has TRBV28 and TRBJ1-2; D remains ambiguous. The TCR was taken from a woman older than 75 with acute or convalescent COVID-19. Written as DNA, the CDR3 is TGTGCCAGCAGTTCCCATACCCAGGTTATCTCCGGCTTC. It yields the protein CASSSHTQVISGF.